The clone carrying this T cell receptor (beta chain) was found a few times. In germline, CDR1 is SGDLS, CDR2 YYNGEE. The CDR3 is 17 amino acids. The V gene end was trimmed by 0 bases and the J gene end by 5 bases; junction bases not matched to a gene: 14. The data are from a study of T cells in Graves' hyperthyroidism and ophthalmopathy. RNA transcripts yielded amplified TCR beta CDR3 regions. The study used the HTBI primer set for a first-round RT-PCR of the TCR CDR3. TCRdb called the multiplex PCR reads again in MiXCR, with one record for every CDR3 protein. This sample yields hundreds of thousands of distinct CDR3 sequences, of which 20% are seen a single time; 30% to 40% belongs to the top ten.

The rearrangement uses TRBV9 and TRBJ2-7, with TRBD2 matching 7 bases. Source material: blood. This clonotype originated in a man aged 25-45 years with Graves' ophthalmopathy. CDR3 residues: CASSVDPRGRSLDEQYF. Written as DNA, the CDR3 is TGTGCCAGCAGCGTAGATCCCCGCGGGAGAAGCCTAGACGAGCAGTACTTC.